This entry features one T cell receptor (beta chain) sequence. Antigen specificity is unknown. This record belongs to a study of shared clonotypes between healthy human individuals. Study information: CD4 naive and CD4 memory each took three plates per donor, while CD8 naive took two and CD8 memory one. Overall study results and limits: Few donors limited the genetic and exposure-history diversity represented.

Deep was the level used in running the assay. The authors distributed each subset's genomic DNA evenly over several immunoSEQ plates. Sequencing used immunoSEQ multiplex PCR; TCRdb keeps in-frame clones, though not all of them. The profile covers 2 million to 2.5 million clones, with 93% appearing a single time and 0.3% to 0.4% taken by the ten largest. Germline lookup yields CDR1 WSHSY and CDR2 SAAADI. The CDR3 has 15 amino acids. The V gene end was trimmed by 3 bases and the J gene end by 4 bases; junction bases not matched to a gene: 7. The TCR sequence derives from a man between 18 and 35 years old in good health. Some clones in this sample may be carry-over from other donors' samples. Input material: naive CD4+ T cells from PBMCs. As to subset: CD45RA+ positively selected. This chain links TRBV10-2 with TRBJ1-2, with TRBD1 matching 8 bases. The CDR3, as DNA: TGCGCCAGCAGTGAACTGGGCAGGGGGCTCTATGGCTACACCTTC. Its translation: CASSELGRGLYGYTF.